This paragraph reports one T cell receptor beta chain. The sample belongs to a study of cytomegalovirus exposure and HLA in healthy donors. 60 Vbeta and 13 Jbeta primers were used in PCR. Here immunoSEQ multiplex PCR was the method, and the copy in TCRdb shows in-frame clones only, minus some. The sample includes 100,000 to 120,000 clones, roughly 76% of them seen just once. This TCR came from a young man in good health and CMV-seropositive. Material: PBMCs.

CDR3: CASSPQRRNTEAFF. The CDR3 nucleotides are TGTGCCAGCAGCCCACAGCGGAGGAACACTGAAGCTTTCTTT. The rearrangement uses TRBV7-9 and TRBJ1-1; D remains ambiguous. Germline lookup yields CDR1 SEHNR and CDR2 FQNEAQ (reference sequence). CDR3 size: 14 residues. Trimming removed 5 bases from V and 1 base from J, with 11 bases in between.